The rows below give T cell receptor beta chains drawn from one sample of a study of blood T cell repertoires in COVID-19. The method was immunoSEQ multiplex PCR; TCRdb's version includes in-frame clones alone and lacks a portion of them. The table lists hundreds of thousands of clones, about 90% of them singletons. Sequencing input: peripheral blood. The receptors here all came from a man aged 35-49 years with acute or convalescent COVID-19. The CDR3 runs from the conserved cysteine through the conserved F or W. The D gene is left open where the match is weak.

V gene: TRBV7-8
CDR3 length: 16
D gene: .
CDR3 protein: CASSDWTGIYYNEQFF

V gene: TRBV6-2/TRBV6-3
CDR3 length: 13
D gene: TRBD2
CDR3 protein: CASSSGGPGEQYF

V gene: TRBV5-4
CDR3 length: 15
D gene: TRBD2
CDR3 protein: CASSWGTSGKSEQYF

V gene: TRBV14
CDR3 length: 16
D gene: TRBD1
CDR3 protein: CASSQESRGLVYGYTF

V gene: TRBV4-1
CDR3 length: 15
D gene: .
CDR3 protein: CASSQVRRSRGTQYF

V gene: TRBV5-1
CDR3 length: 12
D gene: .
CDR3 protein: CASSWSQETQYF

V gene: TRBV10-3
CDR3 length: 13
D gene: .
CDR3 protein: CAISVGGMYEQYF

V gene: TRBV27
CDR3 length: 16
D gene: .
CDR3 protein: CASSSGHPSSGNTIYF

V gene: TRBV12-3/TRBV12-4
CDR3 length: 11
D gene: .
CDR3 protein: CASSFSYGYTF

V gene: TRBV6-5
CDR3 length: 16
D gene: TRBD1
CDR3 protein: CASSYSGTANTGELFF

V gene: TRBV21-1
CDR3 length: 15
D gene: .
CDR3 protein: CASSRGGSLNEKLFF

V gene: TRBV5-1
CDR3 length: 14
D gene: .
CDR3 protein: CASNGDNSGNTIYF

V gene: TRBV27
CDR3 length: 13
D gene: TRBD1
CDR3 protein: CASRQGQRQPQHF

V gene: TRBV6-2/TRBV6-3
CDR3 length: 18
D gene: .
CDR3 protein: CASSYRRGVGGSNQPQHF

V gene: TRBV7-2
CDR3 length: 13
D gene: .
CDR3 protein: CASSLRGQTLLFF

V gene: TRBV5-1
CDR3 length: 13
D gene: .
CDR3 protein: CASSPRDTGELFF

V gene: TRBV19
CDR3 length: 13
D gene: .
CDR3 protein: CASSIGRTGELFF

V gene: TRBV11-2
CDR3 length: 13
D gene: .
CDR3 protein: CASSLFPGAEAFF

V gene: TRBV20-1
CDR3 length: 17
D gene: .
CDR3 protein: CSASFSTGLTSTDTQYF

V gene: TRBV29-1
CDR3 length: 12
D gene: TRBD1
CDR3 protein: CSVWTGRTEAFF